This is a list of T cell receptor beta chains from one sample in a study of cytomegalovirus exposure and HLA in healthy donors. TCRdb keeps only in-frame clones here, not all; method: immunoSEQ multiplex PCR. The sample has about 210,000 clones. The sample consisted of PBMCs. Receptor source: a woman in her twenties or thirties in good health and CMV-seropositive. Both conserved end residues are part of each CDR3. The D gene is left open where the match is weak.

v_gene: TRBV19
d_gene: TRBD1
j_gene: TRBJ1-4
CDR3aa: CASSLQGARTNEKLFF
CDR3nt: TGTGCCAGTAGTTTGCAGGGGGCGAGGACTAATGAAAAACTGTTTTTT

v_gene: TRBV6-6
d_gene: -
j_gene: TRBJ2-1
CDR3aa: CASSPLSRGQNNEQFF
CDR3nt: TGTGCCAGCAGCCCCCTTAGCAGGGGCCAGAACAATGAGCAGTTCTTC

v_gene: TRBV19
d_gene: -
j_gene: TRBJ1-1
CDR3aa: CASSWGRTEAFF
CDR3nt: TGTGCCAGTAGTTGGGGGCGCACTGAAGCTTTCTTT

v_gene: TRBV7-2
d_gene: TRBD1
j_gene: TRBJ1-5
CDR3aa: CASSLVGDRGLGNQPQHF
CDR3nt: TGTGCCAGCAGCTTAGTGGGAGACAGGGGGCTTGGAAATCAGCCCCAGCATTTT

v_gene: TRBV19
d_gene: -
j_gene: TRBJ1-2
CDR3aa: CASSIAGRGYGYTF
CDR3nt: TGTGCCAGTAGTATCGCGGGCCGGGGCTATGGCTACACCTTC

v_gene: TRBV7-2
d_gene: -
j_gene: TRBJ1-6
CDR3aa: CASSLQRGNSPLHF
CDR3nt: TGTGCCAGCAGCTTACAACGGGGAAATTCACCCCTCCACTTT

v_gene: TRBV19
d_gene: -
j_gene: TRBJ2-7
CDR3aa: CASSRARTSYEQYF
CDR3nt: TGTGCCAGTAGTAGGGCGCGGACTTCCTACGAGCAGTACTTC

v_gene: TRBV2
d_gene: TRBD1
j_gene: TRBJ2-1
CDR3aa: CASYPGQGYNEQFF
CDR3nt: TGTGCCAGTTATCCGGGACAGGGGTACAATGAGCAGTTCTTC

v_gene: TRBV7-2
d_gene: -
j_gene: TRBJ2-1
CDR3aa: CASSLADRQEQFF
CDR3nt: TGTGCCAGCAGCTTAGCCGACAGACAGGAGCAGTTCTTC

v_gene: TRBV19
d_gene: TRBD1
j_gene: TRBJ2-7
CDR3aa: CASSIGTGLYEQYF
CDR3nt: TGTGCCAGTAGTATCGGGACAGGGCTTTACGAGCAGTACTTC

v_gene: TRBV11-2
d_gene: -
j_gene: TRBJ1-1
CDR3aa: CASSLAVNTEAFF
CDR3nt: TGTGCCAGCAGCTTAGCAGTGAACACTGAAGCTTTCTTT

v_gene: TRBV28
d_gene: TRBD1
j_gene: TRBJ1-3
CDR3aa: CASSPIGKQGDGNTIYF
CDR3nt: TGTGCCAGCAGTCCCATCGGAAAACAGGGGGACGGAAACACCATATATTTT

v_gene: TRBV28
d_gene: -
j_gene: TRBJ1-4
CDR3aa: CASSLVTGGGSEKLFF
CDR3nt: TGTGCCAGCAGTTTGGTGACAGGCGGTGGATCTGAAAAACTGTTTTTT

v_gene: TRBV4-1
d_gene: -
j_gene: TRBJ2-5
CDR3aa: CASSQTPGSLSQETQYF
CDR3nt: TGCGCCAGCAGCCAAACACCGGGATCACTGAGTCAAGAGACCCAGTACTTC

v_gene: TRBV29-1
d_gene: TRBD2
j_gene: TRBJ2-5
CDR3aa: CSVDMASGEETQYF
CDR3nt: TGCAGCGTTGATATGGCTAGCGGAGAAGAGACCCAGTACTTC

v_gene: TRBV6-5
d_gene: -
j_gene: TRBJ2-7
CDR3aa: CASSSAPTGYEQYF
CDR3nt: TGTGCCAGCAGCTCCGCACCGACAGGCTACGAGCAGTACTTC

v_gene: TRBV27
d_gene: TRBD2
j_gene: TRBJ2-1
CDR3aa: CASSLGLAGELGWKNEQFF
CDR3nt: TGTGCCAGCAGTCTCGGACTAGCGGGAGAACTTGGGTGGAAGAATGAGCAGTTCTTC

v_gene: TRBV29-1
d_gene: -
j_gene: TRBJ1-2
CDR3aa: CSVGQTNYGYTF
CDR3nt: TGCAGCGTTGGACAGACAAACTATGGCTACACCTTC

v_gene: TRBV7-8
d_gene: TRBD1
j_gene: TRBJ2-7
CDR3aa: CASSNPQGFEQYF
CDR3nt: TGTGCCAGCAGCAACCCACAGGGGTTCGAGCAGTACTTC

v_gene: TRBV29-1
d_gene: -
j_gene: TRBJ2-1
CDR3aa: CSANTNSGNEQFF
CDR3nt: TGCAGCGCCAACACTAACTCGGGCAATGAGCAGTTCTTC

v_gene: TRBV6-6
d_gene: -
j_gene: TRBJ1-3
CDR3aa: CASTLGGSGNTIYF
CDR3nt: TGTGCCAGCACCTTAGGGGGCTCTGGAAACACCATATATTTT

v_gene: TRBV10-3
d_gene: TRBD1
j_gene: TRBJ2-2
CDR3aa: CAIRRTGNTGELFF
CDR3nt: TGTGCCATCAGAAGGACAGGGAACACCGGGGAGCTGTTTTTT

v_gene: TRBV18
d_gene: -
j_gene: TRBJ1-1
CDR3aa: CASSPGAGRAFF
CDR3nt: TGTGCCAGCTCACCTGGGGCAGGGCGAGCTTTCTTT

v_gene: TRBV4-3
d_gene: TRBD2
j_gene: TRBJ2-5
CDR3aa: CASSQQSGTSGTKTQYF
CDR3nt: TGCGCCAGCAGCCAACAATCCGGGACTAGCGGGACCAAGACCCAGTACTTC

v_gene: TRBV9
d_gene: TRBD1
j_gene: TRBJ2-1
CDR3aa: CASSVGGQGVSNEQFF
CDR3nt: TGTGCCAGCAGCGTAGGTGGGCAGGGGGTTAGCAATGAGCAGTTCTTC

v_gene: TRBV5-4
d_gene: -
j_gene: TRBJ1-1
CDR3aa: CASGASNTEAFF
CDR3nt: TGTGCCAGCGGGGCTTCGAACACTGAAGCTTTCTTT

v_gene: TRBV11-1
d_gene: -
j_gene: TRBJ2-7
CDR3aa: CASSLGSGNEQYF
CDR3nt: TGTGCCAGCAGCTTAGGATCGGGGAACGAGCAGTACTTC

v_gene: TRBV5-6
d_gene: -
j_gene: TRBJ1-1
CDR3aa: CASSLRVSEAFF
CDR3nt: TGTGCCAGCAGCTTACGAGTCTCTGAAGCTTTCTTT

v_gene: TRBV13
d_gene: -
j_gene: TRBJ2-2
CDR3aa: CASSSRLVRYTGELFF
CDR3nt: TGTGCCAGCAGCTCCAGACTAGTTCGTTACACCGGGGAGCTGTTTTTT

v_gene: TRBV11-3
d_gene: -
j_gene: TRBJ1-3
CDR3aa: CASSSGLSGNTIYF
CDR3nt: TGTGCCAGCAGTTCAGGGTTGTCTGGAAACACCATATATTTT

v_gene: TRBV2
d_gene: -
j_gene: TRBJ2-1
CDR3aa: CASVTSYNEQFF
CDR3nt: TGTGCCAGCGTGACATCCTACAATGAGCAGTTCTTC

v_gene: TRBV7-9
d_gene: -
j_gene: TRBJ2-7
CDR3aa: CASSLGAGYEQYF
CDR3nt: TGTGCCAGCAGCTTAGGGGCAGGGTACGAGCAGTACTTC

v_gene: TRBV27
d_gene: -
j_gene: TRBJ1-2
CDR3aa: CASSLSDSSYGYTF
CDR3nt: TGTGCCAGCAGTTTATCGGACAGCAGCTATGGCTACACCTTC

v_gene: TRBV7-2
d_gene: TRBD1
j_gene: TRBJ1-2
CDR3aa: CASRRSGGNYGYTF
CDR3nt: TGTGCCAGCAGACGTTCAGGGGGCAACTATGGCTACACCTTC

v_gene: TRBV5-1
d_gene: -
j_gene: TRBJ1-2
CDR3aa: CASSTEPQGYGYTF
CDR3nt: TGCGCCAGCAGCACCGAACCCCAGGGATATGGCTACACCTTC

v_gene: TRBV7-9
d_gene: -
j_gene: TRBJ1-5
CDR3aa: CASSLGPSGGQPQHF
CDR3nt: TGTGCCAGCAGCTTAGGCCCGTCGGGCGGGCAGCCCCAGCATTTT

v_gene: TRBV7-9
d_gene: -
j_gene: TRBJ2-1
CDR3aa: CASSLAAYNEQFF
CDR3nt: TGTGCCAGCAGCTTAGCGGCTTACAATGAGCAGTTCTTC

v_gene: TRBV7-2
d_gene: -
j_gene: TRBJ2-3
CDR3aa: CASSGEVADTQYF
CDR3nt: TGTGCCAGCAGCGGGGAGGTAGCAGATACGCAGTATTTT

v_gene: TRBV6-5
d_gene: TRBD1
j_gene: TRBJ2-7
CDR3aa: CASSPRDRTYEQYF
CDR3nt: TGTGCCAGCAGTCCCCGGGACAGGACCTACGAGCAGTACTTC

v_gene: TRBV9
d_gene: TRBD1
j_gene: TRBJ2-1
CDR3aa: CASSVDRDPFNEQFF
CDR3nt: TGTGCCAGCAGCGTCGACAGGGACCCGTTTAATGAGCAGTTCTTC

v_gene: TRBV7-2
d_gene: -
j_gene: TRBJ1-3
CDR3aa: CASSTTSGNTIYF
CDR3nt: TGTGCCAGCAGCACAACAAGTGGAAACACCATATATTTT

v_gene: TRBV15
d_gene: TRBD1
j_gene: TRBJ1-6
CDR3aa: CATRTGGLNSPLHF
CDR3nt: TGTGCCACCCGGACAGGGGGCCTAAATTCACCCCTCCACTTT

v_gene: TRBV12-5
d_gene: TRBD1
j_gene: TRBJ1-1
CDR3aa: CASALGGQGMNTEAFF
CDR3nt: TGTGCTAGTGCCTTGGGGGGACAGGGTATGAACACTGAAGCTTTCTTT

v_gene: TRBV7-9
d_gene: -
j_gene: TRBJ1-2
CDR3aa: CASTLAGGYGYTF
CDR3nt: TGTGCCAGCACCCTAGCGGGGGGCTATGGCTACACCTTC

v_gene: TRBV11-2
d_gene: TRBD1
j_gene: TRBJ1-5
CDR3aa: CASSLDRVGPQHF
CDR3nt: TGTGCCAGCAGCCTGGACAGGGTTGGACCCCAGCATTTT

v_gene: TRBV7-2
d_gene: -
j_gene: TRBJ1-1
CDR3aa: CASSPSGLNTEAFF
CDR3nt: TGTGCCAGCAGCCCCTCGGGGTTGAACACTGAAGCTTTCTTT

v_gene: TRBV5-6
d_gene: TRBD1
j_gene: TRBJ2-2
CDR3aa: CASSLVGQGTGELFF
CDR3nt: TGTGCCAGCAGCTTGGTGGGACAGGGAACCGGGGAGCTGTTTTTT

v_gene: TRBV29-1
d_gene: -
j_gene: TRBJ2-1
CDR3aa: CSVRLYNEQFF
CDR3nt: TGCAGCGTTCGACTGTACAATGAGCAGTTCTTC

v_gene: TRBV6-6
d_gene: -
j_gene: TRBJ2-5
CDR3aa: CASTAEVRRETQYF
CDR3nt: TGTGCCAGCACCGCTGAGGTGAGACGAGAGACCCAGTACTTC

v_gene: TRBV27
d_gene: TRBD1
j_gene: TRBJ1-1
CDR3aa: CASTRTGGFTEAFF
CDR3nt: TGTGCCAGCACCCGGACAGGGGGTTTTACTGAAGCTTTCTTT